Following are 25 T cell receptor beta chains from one sample sequenced in a study of T cell responses to AZD1222 COVID-19 vaccine. Profiled with immunoSEQ multiplex PCR; TCRdb holds only in-frame clones, not every one. The sample yields 100,000 to 130,000 clones, 85% to 90% seen once. The specimen comprised peripheral blood, sampled on day 0 of AZD1222 vaccination. The receptors were gathered from an adult in good health.

The chain joins TRBV6-1 to TRBJ2-7; TRBD1 or TRBD2 may be the D gene (5 bases each). Between the trimmed V and J ends, which lost 1 base and 5 bases, there was a span of 6 bases. The CDR3 has 12 amino acids. CDR1 MNHNS and CDR2 SASEGT come from the germline V gene. CDR3 nucleotide sequence: TGTGCCAGCAGTGAAGAGGGACACGAGCAGTACTTC. As protein: CASSEEGHEQYF.

This chain joins TRBV2 and TRBJ2-5; a possible D gene is TRBD2 (6 bases). The CDR3 is 13 residues long. V shed 7 bases and J shed 0 bases, with 9 bases lying between them. Looked up from germline, CDR1 is SNHLY and CDR2 is FYNNEI. The CDR3 region has the DNA TGTGCCAGCATTTGGGGGGACCAAGAGACCCAGTACTTC. Translated: CASIWGDQETQYF.

The chain has TRBV7-9 and TRBJ2-7, with TRBD2 matching 14 bases. V shed 4 bases and J 6 bases; nucleotides not matched to a gene: 8. The CDR3 runs to 16 residues. Germline loops: CDR1 SEHNR, CDR2 FQNEAQ (reference sequence). In DNA form, the CDR3 reads TGTGCCAGCAGCTCCCGGACTAGCGGGGGGCTGTTCGAGCAGTACTTC. Translating it yields CASSSRTSGGLFEQYF.

The chain couples TRBV11-2 to TRBJ1-1, with TRBD1 as a possible D gene (5 bases). The CDR3 has 15 residues. Between the trimmed V and J ends, which lost 0 bases and 4 bases, there was a span of 12 bases. Germline V gene data show CDR1 as SGHAT and CDR2 as FQNNGV. The CDR3 spells CASSLDSGSGTEAFF. As DNA, the CDR3 is TGTGCCAGCAGCTTAGATTCAGGGTCGGGCACTGAAGCTTTCTTT.

This chain links TRBV5-4 with TRBJ1-5; D remains unclear. V was clipped by 0 bases and J by 6 bases, with 13 bases between them. Germline loops: CDR1 SGHNT, CDR2 YYREEE (reference sequence). This CDR3 contains 15 residues. For the CDR3, the DNA is TGTGCCAGCAGCTTGGGGATTAAGGCAGGTCAGCCCCAGCATTTT. This sequence encodes CASSLGIKAGQPQHF.

The chain links TRBV6-2 or TRBV6-3 to TRBJ1-1, with 8 bases lining up with TRBD1. This CDR3 has 15 amino acids. CDR1 is MNHEY, CDR2 SVGEGT, per germline. The V and J ends lost 5 bases and 5 bases, in that order; junction bases with no gene match: 10. The CDR3 here is CASSPRLTGGTEAFF. The CDR3 DNA reads TGTGCCAGCAGTCCCCGGCTTACAGGGGGGACTGAAGCTTTCTTT.

This chain uses TRBV3-1 (or the pseudogene TRBV3-2) with TRBJ2-5; 7 positions agree with TRBD2. Germline CDR1 reads LGHDT; CDR2 reads YNNKEL (reference sequence). The trim removed 4 bases at V and 5 bases at J, leaving 10 bases unmatched. CDR3 length equals 15 residues. The CDR3 loop reads CASSLTAGVSETQYF. The CDR3 DNA reads as TGTGCCAGCAGCCTAACCGCGGGAGTGAGTGAGACCCAGTACTTC.

This chain joins TRBV5-6 and TRBJ2-3, with a tentative D call TRBD1 (6 bases). The V and J ends lost 4 bases and 0 bases respectively, with 12 bases between them. Germline lookup yields CDR1 SGHDT and CDR2 YYEEEE. The CDR3 contains 15 residues. CDR3 amino acids: CASSDLRGSTDTQYF. The CDR3 nucleotides read TGTGCCAGCAGCGACCTCAGGGGTAGCACAGATACGCAGTATTTT.

The V and J genes are TRBV20-1 and TRBJ1-2, with a possible D match to TRBD1 (6 bases). V was shortened by 4 bases and J by 6 bases, with 9 bases between the two germline ends. The CDR3 is 11 residues long. Germline CDR1 DFQATT, CDR2 SNEGSKA (reference sequence). The CDR3 DNA sequence: TGCAGTGCTACGACAGGCGATGGCTACACCTTC. Amino acid sequence: CSATTGDGYTF.

The rearrangement uses TRBV19 and TRBJ2-1; D not resolved. The CDR3 length is 17 residues. Trimming stripped 3 bases from V and 0 bases from J, with 15 bases between. The germline CDR1 and CDR2 sequences are LNHDA and SQIVND (reference sequence). The CDR3 DNA sequence: TGTGCCAGTAGTATTCTCCGCCCAGACGGCTCCTACAATGAGCAGTTCTTC. Translating gives CASSILRPDGSYNEQFF. Supplemented by reference TRBV19 and TRBJ2-1, the full variable domain reads DGGITQSPKYLFRKEGQNVTLSCEQNLNHDAMYWYRQDPGQGLRLIYYSQIVNDFQKGDIAEGYSVSREKKESFPLTVTSAQKNPTAFYLCASSILRPDGSYNEQFFGPGTRLTVL.

This clone was detected only a few times. The gene calls are TRBV11-2 and TRBJ1-4; D gene uncertain. V was pared by 3 bases and J by 4 bases, with 9 bases between. The CDR3 is made up of 14 amino acids. The germline gives CDR1 SGHAT, CDR2 FQNNGV. The CDR3 DNA reads as TGTGCCAGCAGCTTTGCGGTATTTAATGAAAAACTGTTTTTT. Its translation: CASSFAVFNEKLFF.

This chain joins TRBV28 and TRBJ1-2; 7 nucleotides match TRBD1. Germline CDR1 and CDR2: MDHEN and SYDVKM. Unmatched junction bases numbered 4, after V lost 6 bases and J lost 0 bases. The CDR3 is 14 amino acids. The DNA of the CDR3 is TGTGCCAGCAGGAGGACAGGAACTAACTATGGCTACACCTTC. It is translated as CASRRTGTNYGYTF.

CDR3 in amino acids: CAISDGGGYTDTQYF. Here the CDR3 DNA reads TGTGCCATCAGTGATGGCGGGGGGTACACAGATACGCAGTATTTT. The chain couples TRBV10-3 to TRBJ2-3, with 8 bases aligning to TRBD2. The CDR3 is 15 amino acids. With V trimmed by 3 bases and J by 2 bases, 4 bases remained unmatched. Germline values: CDR1 ENHRY, CDR2 SYGVKD.

This clone was detected a few times. The chain links TRBV19 to TRBJ1-2, with 8 bases fitting TRBD1. V shed 8 bases, J shed 0 bases, and the junction held 8 bases outside the gene matches. The germline V gene encodes CDR1 LNHDA and CDR2 SQIVND (reference sequence). The CDR3 length is 15 residues. In DNA, the CDR3 is TGTGCCAGTCAACAGGGGGGGTTCGCTAACTATGGCTACACCTTC. As protein: CASQQGGFANYGYTF.

Turning to this clone: This sample includes further DNA sequences coding for the same CDR3. The chain has TRBV7-9 and TRBJ1-5, with a possible D match to TRBD1 (5 bases). Germline CDR1 SEHNR, CDR2 FQNEAQ (reference sequence). The V gene lost 1 base and the J gene lost 2 bases, with 6 bases spanning the gap. This CDR3 has 14 residues. This CDR3 is CASSLGGGNQPQHF. The CDR3 coding sequence is TGTGCCAGCAGCTTAGGAGGGGGCAATCAGCCCCAGCATTTT.

The rearrangement joins TRBV28 to TRBJ2-3; 10 bases align to TRBD1. The trim removed 11 bases at V and 3 bases at J, leaving 8 bases unmatched. The CDR3 has 14 residues. The germline V gene has CDR1 MDHEN and CDR2 SYDVKM. DNA for the CDR3: TGTGCCTACCGGGACAGGGGTTTGACAGATACGCAGTATTTT. Its translation: CAYRDRGLTDTQYF.

The CDR3 nucleotides are TGTGCCAGCAGCGTCCTATCCGGGACTAGCGCGGGTGTCGGCACAGATACGCAGTATTTT. It is translated as CASSVLSGTSAGVGTDTQYF. V gene TRBV9 combines with J gene TRBJ2-3, with TRBD2 matching 10 bases. V trimming: 2 bases; J trimming: 1 base; junction bases outside the gene matches: 16. Germline CDR1 and CDR2: SGDLS and YYNGEE. This CDR3 comprises 20 residues. The whole variable domain, filled in from reference TRBV9 and TRBJ2-3, reads DSGVTQTPKHLITATGQRVTLRCSPRSGDLSVYWYQQSLDQGLQFLIQYYNGEERAKGNILERFSAQQFPDLHSELNLSSLELGDSALYFCASSVLSGTSAGVGTDTQYFGPGTRLTVL.

The chain has TRBV10-3 and TRBJ1-2; no reliable D call. This CDR3 has 15 amino acids. Germline CDR1 reads ENHRY; CDR2 reads SYGVKD. Between the trimmed V and J ends, which lost 3 bases and 4 bases, there was a span of 15 bases. CDR3 sequence: CAISDPGGGLYGYTF. In DNA, the CDR3 is TGTGCCATCAGTGACCCAGGCGGCGGTCTCTATGGCTACACCTTC.

The chain joins TRBV4-2 to TRBJ2-5; 7 positions agree with TRBD1. Germline V gene sequence: CDR1 LGHNA, CDR2 YNFKEQ. The CDR3 loop spans 15 amino acids. The trim removed 6 bases at V and 5 bases at J, leaving 12 bases unmatched. CDR3 loop: CASSPEGTQGETQYF. In nucleotides, the CDR3 is TGTGCCAGCAGTCCCGAAGGGACACAGGGGGAGACCCAGTACTTC.

This clone was seen only once. The chain is built from TRBV7-3 and TRBJ1-1, with D uncertain. This CDR3 is built from 14 residues. V was trimmed by 2 bases and J by 0 bases, leaving 7 bases between them. Germline V gives CDR1 SGHTA, CDR2 FQGTGA. The CDR3 bases are TGTGCCAGCAGCTTAGTGCCTTTGAACACTGAAGCTTTCTTT. Translating gives CASSLVPLNTEAFF.

The J gene is TRBJ2-1, the V gene TRBV5-1; 11 bases line up with TRBD2. This CDR3 spans 14 amino acids. Germline values: CDR1 SGHRS, CDR2 YFSETQ. V trimming: 9 bases; J trimming: 9 bases; junction bases outside the gene matches: 11. This CDR3 reads CATQLAGGDGEQFF. The CDR3 DNA reads as TGCGCCACCCAGCTAGCGGGGGGAGATGGTGAGCAGTTCTTC.

The CDR3 DNA reads TGTGCCAGCAGCCTACCCGGACAGGGCCCGCGCTCTGGAAACACCATATATTTT. Its translation is CASSLPGQGPRSGNTIYF. The chain has TRBV3-1 (or the pseudogene TRBV3-2) and TRBJ1-3; 8 nucleotides line up with TRBD1. The trim removed 4 bases at V and 0 bases at J, leaving 11 bases unmatched. Germline CDR1 is LGHDT and CDR2 is YNNKEL (reference sequence). CDR3 length equals 18 residues.

This chain uses TRBV1 with TRBJ1-5; the table gives TRBD1 as D, unverified against the DNA. TRBV1 is recorded as a pseudogene. The CDR3 is made up of 16 amino acids. The CDR3 loop is CTSSQEGPDSNQPQHF. CDR3 coding DNA: TGCACCAGCAGCCAAGAGGGCCCTGATAGCAATCAGCCCCAGCATTTT.

J is TRBJ2-1 and V is TRBV4-1, with D perhaps TRBD2 (5 bases). V lost 1 base and J lost 4, with 17 bases in between. This CDR3 spans 17 amino acids. In germline, CDR1 is MGHRA, CDR2 YSYEKL. DNA for the CDR3: TGCGCCAGCAGCCAAGGTCCACGGGATCTTTTATACAATGAGCAGTTCTTC. This translates into CASSQGPRDLLYNEQFF.

The CDR3 protein is CAISEDRGNEQFF. Here the CDR3 DNA reads TGTGCCATCAGTGAGGACAGAGGCAATGAGCAGTTCTTC. This chain joins TRBV10-3 and TRBJ2-1, with D tentatively TRBD1 (5 bases). The germline V and J ends were trimmed by 2 bases and 6 bases, with 8 bases remaining between them. The germline gives CDR1 ENHRY, CDR2 SYGVKD. This CDR3 has 13 amino acids.